This T cell receptor (beta chain) was identified during a study of metastatic and nonmetastatic thyroid tumors. Overall study: The study looked at repertoires side by side in blood and in tumor or nodule tissue from malignant and benign thyroid patients. Study-level points and caveats: In both blood and tumor samples, TCR beta diversity was reported significantly higher for malignant than benign nodules.

Per the authors' pipeline: The distant-metastasis classifier for papillary thyroid cancer was built from CDR3 differences across clinicopathological groups. MiXCR was used by TCRdb to re-call the PCR reads. TCRdb's processing, not the study's, gives the V and J calls here. The sample shows 20,000 to 25,000 clones, more than 12% of them seen only once. The CDR3 loop spans 12 amino acids. Trimming left V 7 bases short and J 3 bases short, with 9 bases between. Germline-derived CDR1 and CDR2 are LNHDA and SQIVND (reference sequence). On this clone: Its antigen is not known.

Every patient was untreated before thyroid surgery. Sequencing used tumor tissue. The chain has TRBV19 and TRBJ1-1; D unclear. The receptor was isolated from a female donor with papillary thyroid cancer or a benign thyroid nodule (not recorded which). Some clones in this sample may be carry-over from other donors' samples. The CDR3 loop reads CASNTGYTEAFF. CDR3 in DNA: TGTGCCAGTAATACGGGATACACTGAAGCTTTCTTT.